The 23 T cell receptor beta chains below were found in one sample sequenced in a study of cytomegalovirus exposure and HLA in healthy donors. Primers included in the PCR were 60 Vbeta and 13 Jbeta primers. Profiled with immunoSEQ multiplex PCR; TCRdb holds only in-frame clones, not every one. The profile shows under 200,000 clones, roughly 80% of them singletons. Material for sequencing was PBMCs. The receptor set was obtained from a woman between 40 and 55 years old in good health and CMV-seropositive.

V and J are TRBV7-2 and TRBJ2-7, with 8 bases that match TRBD2. The CDR3 covers 13 residues. The J segment lost 2 bases and the V segment lost 6 bases, leaving 3 bases of the junction unmatched. Germline V lookup: CDR1 SGHTA, CDR2 FQGNSA. The CDR3 region is CASRLAVTYEQYF. CDR3 DNA sequence: TGTGCCAGCAGACTAGCGGTGACCTACGAGCAGTACTTC.

V and J are TRBV13 and TRBJ2-1; the match to TRBD2 covers 11 bases. Trimming at V came to 5 bases and at J to 9 bases, leaving 9 bases not matched to a gene. Germline V CDR1 and CDR2: PRHDT, FYEKMQ (reference sequence). CDR3 length equals 15 residues. CDR3: CASSETSGNTGEQFF. In DNA form, the CDR3 reads TGTGCCAGCAGCGAGACTAGCGGGAACACGGGTGAGCAGTTCTTC.

V and J are TRBV29-1 and TRBJ2-1; 7 nucleotides match TRBD2. After removal of 2 bases from V and 6 bases from J, the junction contained 16 bases not matched to a gene. Germline CDR1 reads SQVTM; CDR2 reads ANQGSEA. The CDR3 extends over 17 amino acids. The DNA of the CDR3 is TGCAGCGTTGAACTTGGGGAGGGCAGGGTTTTGCGCAATGAGCAGTTCTTC. It specifies CSVELGEGRVLRNEQFF.

The V and J genes are TRBV28 and TRBJ1-2; D gene unclear. CDR1 is MDHEN and CDR2 is SYDVKM in the germline V gene. The CDR3 extends over 13 amino acids. Trimming removed 8 bases from V and 0 bases from J, with 10 bases in between. The CDR3, as DNA: TGTGCCAGCTGCCCCACTTCTAACTATGGCTACACCTTC. Translated: CASCPTSNYGYTF.

The gene calls are TRBV29-1 and TRBJ2-1; TRBD1 might be the D (8 bases). Deletions cut 6 bases from V and 5 bases from J, with 14 bases between. Germline CDR1 reads SQVTM; CDR2 reads ANQGSEA. The CDR3 totals 13 residues. The CDR3 loop is CSVYRGGHNEQFF. CDR3 DNA sequence: TGCAGCGTCTACAGGGGGGGCCACAATGAGCAGTTCTTC.

In its sample, this clone was seen a few times. J is TRBJ2-1 and V is TRBV11-3; possibly TRBD2 for D (6 bases). Germline CDR1 and CDR2: SGHNT and YENEEA. V gave up 2 bases and J gave up 9 bases, with 11 bases separating them. This CDR3 spans 13 amino acids. CDR3 protein: CASSLRRGSEQFF. The CDR3 DNA follows: TGTGCCAGCAGCTTAAGGAGGGGTAGTGAGCAGTTCTTC.

V usage is TRBV4-2 and J usage is TRBJ2-5; possibly TRBD1 for D (5 bases). The end of the DNA aligns better with TRBJ2-7, so the J call may be wrong. The CDR3 extends over 16 amino acids. Germline V gives CDR1 LGHNA, CDR2 YNFKEQ. The CDR3 DNA follows: TGTGCCAGCAGCCAAGAAGGGGCAGTGAAGTCATACGAGCAGTACTTC. Residues: CASSQEGAVKSYEQYF.

The chain carries TRBV21-1 and TRBJ1-1; TRBD1, the table's D call, was not compared with the DNA. TRBV21-1 is a pseudogene. The CDR3 sequence is 17 residues long. The CDR3 loop is CASSKLTTGLSNTEAFF. DNA of the CDR3: TGTGCCAGCAGCAAATTAACGACAGGGCTCTCGAACACTGAAGCTTTCTTT.

A word on this clone: The sample has other DNA sequences that encode this CDR3 too. The V gene is TRBV5-1, the J gene TRBJ2-2; D gene uncertain. Germline CDR1 and CDR2: SGHRS and YFSETQ. CDR3 length: 17 amino acids. Trimming removed 2 bases at V and 0 bases at J, with 14 bases between. The CDR3 reads CASSLGPNRANTGELFF. CDR3 DNA: TGCGCCAGCAGCTTAGGTCCCAACCGGGCGAACACCGGGGAGCTGTTTTTT.

This rearrangement joins TRBV18 to TRBJ1-1; unclear D gene. CDR1 and CDR2 from the germline V gene are KGHSH and LQKENI. The V and J ends lost 3 bases and 0 bases respectively, with 14 bases between them. The CDR3 is 16 amino acids. The CDR3 DNA reads as TGTGCCAGCTCACCTCTAGGAGTCGCCATGAACACTGAAGCTTTCTTT. This gives the protein CASSPLGVAMNTEAFF.

The chain links TRBV28 to TRBJ1-1; D is ambiguous. The CDR3 runs 12 residues. Trimming took 5 bases from V and 7 from J, leaving 11 bases between them. Germline V gene data show CDR1 as MDHEN and CDR2 as SYDVKM. The CDR3 sequence: CASSIAAYEAFF. In DNA form, the CDR3 reads TGTGCCAGCAGTATAGCGGCCTATGAAGCTTTCTTT.

This chain joins TRBV10-3 and TRBJ1-5; TRBD1 agrees at 7 bases. Germline CDR1 and CDR2: ENHRY and SYGVKD. The J segment lost 4 bases and the V segment lost 0 bases, leaving 6 bases of the junction unmatched. The CDR3 consists of 16 residues. The CDR3 DNA sequence: TGTGCCATCAGTGAGTCTTTGGGCAGGGGGAATCAGCCCCAGCATTTT. This codes for CAISESLGRGNQPQHF.

The chain joins TRBV9 to TRBJ2-3; tentatively, D is TRBD2 (5 bases). This CDR3 region has 14 residues. In germline, CDR1 is SGDLS, CDR2 YYNGEE. Trimming left V 4 bases short and J 0 bases short, with 9 bases between. CDR3 sequence: CASSPRTSTDTQYF. The CDR3, as DNA: TGTGCCAGCAGCCCCCGGACTAGCACAGATACGCAGTATTTT.

The J gene is TRBJ1-1, the V gene TRBV11-2; no firm D call. CDR1 and CDR2 (germline): SGHAT, FQNNGV. The CDR3 runs 14 residues. V was trimmed by 1 base and J by 0 bases, leaving 6 bases between them. The CDR3 DNA follows: TGTGCCAGCAGCTTAGGGCAGATGAACACTGAAGCTTTCTTT. Protein: CASSLGQMNTEAFF.

This clone was found a few times. Germline and junction disagree at one end, which may indicate a read error. The chain is built from TRBV19 and TRBJ1-4; D perhaps matches TRBD1 (5 bases). Germline CDR1 is LNHDA and CDR2 is SQIVND (reference sequence). This CDR3 has 14 residues. The CDR3 DNA is TGTGCCAGTAGTTCCCAGGGAACTGATGAAAAACTGTTTTTT. Its protein is CASSSQGTDEKLFF.

This clone was detected a few times. The V gene is TRBV9, the J gene TRBJ1-2; tentatively, D is TRBD1 (6 bases). CDR1 is SGDLS, CDR2 YYNGEE, per germline. V shed 3 bases and J shed 1 base, with 19 bases lying between them. There are 17 residues in the CDR3. The CDR3 reads CASSARSRGRLNYGYTF. CDR3 DNA sequence: TGTGCCAGCAGCGCCCGAAGCAGGGGCCGTCTTAACTATGGCTACACCTTC.

This clone was seen once. The rearrangement joins TRBV4-3 to TRBJ1-6; 7 bases map to TRBD1. Germline V gene sequence: CDR1 LGHNA, CDR2 YSLEER. CDR3 length: 16 amino acids. The trim removed 0 bases at V and 7 bases at J, leaving 6 bases unmatched. CDR3 sequence reads: CASSQDSDRVNSPLHF. The CDR3, as DNA: TGCGCCAGCAGCCAAGATAGTGACAGGGTGAATTCACCCCTCCACTTT.

V gene TRBV5-1 combines with J gene TRBJ2-1, with 10 bases matching TRBD2. This CDR3 region has 15 residues. Germline V lookup: CDR1 SGHRS, CDR2 YFSETQ. V shed 4 bases, J shed 0 bases, and the junction held 1 base outside the gene matches. CDR3 sequence (DNA): TGCGCCAGCAGCATAGCGGGGGGCTCCTACAATGAGCAGTTCTTC. Its protein product is CASSIAGGSYNEQFF.

This chain links TRBV29-1 with TRBJ2-7; a possible D gene is TRBD2 (6 bases). Germline V gives CDR1 SQVTM, CDR2 ANQGSEA. The CDR3 runs to 13 residues. Trimming removed 4 bases at V and 6 bases at J, with 16 bases between. CDR3 sequence reads: CSVGDGGMSEQYF. The CDR3 nucleotides are TGCAGCGTTGGTGACGGAGGGATGTCCGAGCAGTACTTC.

V is TRBV6-1 and J is TRBJ2-7; 9 bases map to TRBD2. The germline CDR1 and CDR2 sequences are MNHNS and SASEGT. CDR3 size: 16 residues. The V gene end was trimmed by 2 bases and the J gene end by 7 bases; junction bases not matched to a gene: 12. The DNA of the CDR3 is TGTGCCAGCAGTGAATCATACAGCGGGAGGCTTTGGGAGCAGTACTTC. Its translation is CASSESYSGRLWEQYF.

This CDR3 is CASSTGPGGWEDTEAFF. The CDR3 DNA reads TGTGCCAGTAGTACTGGACCTGGGGGTTGGGAGGACACTGAAGCTTTCTTT. The chain uses TRBV19 and TRBJ1-1; D possibly corresponds to TRBD1 (5 bases). Germline CDR1 reads LNHDA; CDR2 reads SQIVND (reference sequence). V lost 4 bases and J 3 bases, leaving 21 bases between the germline ends. This CDR3 region has 17 residues.

Here the CDR3 reads CASSGTSGSVDETQYF. CDR3 DNA: TGTGCCAGTAGTGGGACTAGCGGGAGTGTCGATGAGACCCAGTACTTC. The chain carries TRBV19 and TRBJ2-5, with TRBD2 matching 14 bases. Germline V CDR1 and CDR2: LNHDA, SQIVND (reference sequence). V lost 5 bases and J lost 5; bases outside the gene matches: 7. This CDR3 has 16 amino acids.

V gene TRBV28 combines with J gene TRBJ2-1, with TRBD2 as a possible D gene (5 bases). The CDR3 has 13 residues. CDR1 and CDR2 (germline): MDHEN, SYDVKM. With 7 bases removed from V and 5 bases from J, the gap between germline ends came to 12 bases. The CDR3 is CASTGVTDNEQFF. The CDR3 DNA follows: TGTGCCAGCACCGGGGTCACGGACAATGAGCAGTTCTTC.